This T cell receptor (beta chain) was documented in a study of regulatory T cells in long-lasting Graves disease. The study's findings and limits: Persistent disease preferred TRBV28, TRBJ1-2 and TRBJ2-5; new disease, TRBV20-1 and TRBJ2-1.

This clonotype was found many times. Its antigen is still unknown. CDR3 length equals 14 residues. CDR1 and CDR2 from the germline V gene are MDHEN and SYDVKM. Deletions cut 5 bases from V and 8 bases from J, with 16 bases between. Both iRepertoire HTBI primers and Arm-PCR of CDR3 regions were used to build the TCR beta libraries. Each CDR3 protein gets one entry after TCRdb re-called the multiplex PCR reads with MiXCR. The data contain 350,000 to 500,000 distinct CDR3 sequences, less than 15% of them singletons. Time point specified: newly diagnosed GD, antithyroid drugs for less than 3 months. The TCR library was made from RNA extracted from PBMCs. In addition, the sample was reused for a study of T cells in Graves' hyperthyroidism and ophthalmopathy.

The material sequenced was peripheral blood mononuclear cells (PBMCs), taken at new diagnosis, from a patient treated with antithyroid drugs. This clonotype was obtained from a woman aged 50 to 60 with Graves disease. The chain is built from TRBV28 and TRBJ2-4; D call uncertain. The CDR3 loop reads CASSLRAGADIQYF. The CDR3 DNA is TGTGCCAGCAGTCTTAGGGCAGGCGCCGACATTCAGTACTTC.